This T cell receptor (beta chain) comes out of a study of identical twins. Comments on this clonotype: The antigen remains unidentified.

Study results and caveats: A partial confounding effect on zero-insertion analyses could come from invariant MAIT and iNKT cells. Out-of-frame alpha sequences shared between twins exhibited an excess of low generation probability.

A universal primer site arose from template switching, and cDNA bore unique molecular identifiers. TCRdb called the 5' RACE reads again in MiXCR, with one record for every CDR3 protein. The table has roughly 1,500,000 distinct CDR3 sequences, around a third seen once; the top ten hold around 0.25%. The CDR3 covers 15 residues. Germline CDR1 reads DFQATT; CDR2 reads SNEGSKA (reference sequence). Sequencing was performed on cord blood. The receptor comes from a newborn girl in good health. V gene TRBV20-1 combines with J gene TRBJ2-1, with D perhaps TRBD2 (6 bases). The J call is in doubt because the DNA end fits TRBJ2-7 better. CDR3 bases: TGCAGTGCTAGCTCGTTAGGCGGGGCTTACAATGAGCAGTACTTC. Translated, it gives CSASSLGGAYNEQYF.